Following are 28 T cell receptor beta chains from one sample sequenced in a study of glioma-infiltrating T cells. TCR alpha and beta CDR3 regions were amplified from RNA using iRepertoire nested multiplex PCR. TCRdb recomputed calls from the multiplex PCR reads with MiXCR, one row per CDR3 protein. The table includes under 200,000 distinct CDR3 sequences, more than 35% detected once. The material sequenced was glioma tissue, nonneoplastic brain tissue, or PBMCs (not recorded which). These receptors all stem from a human donor with low-grade glioma or glioblastoma, undergoing nonglioma brain surgery, or in good health (not recorded which).

This clonotype occurred many times. The gene calls are TRBV3-1 and TRBJ2-7, with 7 bases lining up with TRBD1. CDR1 and CDR2 from the germline V gene are LGHDT and YNNKEL (reference sequence). This CDR3 is 15 amino acids long. Unmatched junction bases numbered 15, after V lost 2 bases and J lost 11 bases. The CDR3 coding sequence is TGTGCCAGCAGCCAACTGGGGCTCGGGACAGAGGGAGAGTACTTC. Its translation is CASSQLGLGTEGEYF.

A remark on this clonotype: This may stem from a read error, because a much larger clone lies one nucleotide away. The rearrangement joins TRBV7-2 to TRBJ2-1, with D hard to call. Germline V gene data show CDR1 as SGHTA and CDR2 as FQGNSA. The CDR3 runs 16 residues. V was clipped by 4 bases and J by 10 bases, with 23 bases between them. The CDR3 DNA reads TGTGCCAGCAGCTCAACCCCGCCACCTCCAGCGAAAGAGCAGTTCTTC. Encoded protein: CASSSTPPPPAKEQFF.

The V and J genes are TRBV6-2 or TRBV6-3 and TRBJ2-3; possibly TRBD2 for D (6 bases). V was clipped by 8 bases and J by 5 bases, with 23 bases between them. The CDR3 is 16 residues long. Germline lookup yields CDR1 MNHEY and CDR2 SVGEGT. This CDR3 reads CASDVHERVAKDTQYF. The CDR3 coding sequence is TGTGCCAGCGATGTTCATGAGCGGGTAGCAAAAGATACGCAGTATTTT.

This clonotype occurred many times. The chain carries TRBV12-3 or TRBV12-4 and TRBJ2-1; TRBD1 aligns across 7 bases. The CDR3 length is 11 residues. V lost 7 bases to trimming and J lost 13 bases; unmatched junction nucleotides: 7. CDR3 amino acids: CASTTGTAQFF. The CDR3 nucleotides read TGTGCCAGCACCACCGGGACAGCACAGTTCTTC.

This clonotype has a handful of counts. The genes are TRBV12-3 or TRBV12-4 and TRBJ1-1; 7 positions match TRBD1. This CDR3 has 13 residues. V gave up 5 bases and J gave up 7 bases; unmatched junction bases: 7. CDR3 coding DNA: TGTGCCAGCAGTCAAGGGACAGCCCATGAAGCTTTCTTT. Its translation is CASSQGTAHEAFF.

To note about this clonotype: It may be a read error: a sequence one base away is much more abundant. The genes are TRBV20-1 and TRBJ2-5, with D tentatively TRBD1 (6 bases). Germline V lookup: CDR1 DFQATT, CDR2 SNEGSKA (reference sequence). The CDR3 is 17 residues long. V lost 2 bases, J lost 4 bases, and 23 bases lay in between. The DNA for the CDR3 is TGCAGTGCTAGACGCAGATCAGGGGAGTGGCATAGAGAGACCCAGTACTTC. Its translation: CSARRRSGEWHRETQYF.

The chain recombines TRBV6-1 with TRBJ2-1, with 8 bases aligning to TRBD2. The CDR3 consists of 12 residues. Germline V lookup: CDR1 MNHNS, CDR2 SASEGT. The trim removed 8 bases at V and 7 bases at J, leaving 4 bases unmatched. CDR3 DNA sequence: TGTGCCAGCGCGGCTAGCGGGAATGAGCAGTTCTTC. Protein sequence: CASAASGNEQFF.

This clonotype was observed a handful of times. This chain connects TRBV19 to TRBJ2-5, with D tentatively TRBD1 (6 bases). V lost 3 bases and J lost 3, with 14 bases in between. CDR1 and CDR2 from the germline V gene are LNHDA and SQIVND (reference sequence). This CDR3 comprises 15 residues. The CDR3 here is CASSIYGQREETQYF. DNA for the CDR3: TGTGCCAGTAGTATTTATGGACAGAGAGAAGAGACCCAGTACTTC.

At least ten counts were recorded for this clonotype. The chain recombines TRBV19 with TRBJ1-5; D unresolved. The CDR3 has 14 residues. Trimming left V 7 bases short and J 3 bases short, with 13 bases between. Germline V gene sequence: CDR1 LNHDA, CDR2 SQIVND (reference sequence). The CDR3, as DNA: TGTGCCAGTACCAAAGGGAGGGACAATCAGCCCCAGCATTTT. Translated, it gives CASTKGRDNQPQHF.

This clonotype was recorded at least ten times. V is TRBV28 and J is TRBJ2-5, with TRBD1 matching over 7 bases. Germline V gene sequence: CDR1 MDHEN, CDR2 SYDVKM. Trimming took 5 bases from V and 10 from J; bases not matched to a gene: 4. CDR3 size: 11 residues. CDR3 DNA sequence: TGTGCCAGCAGTACTAGACAGGGCCAGTACTTC. Its translation: CASSTRQGQYF.

This clonotype was detected once. The V call is TRBV20-1, the J call TRBJ2-7; D unclear. The CDR3 consists of 14 residues. Germline V CDR1 and CDR2: DFQATT, SNEGSKA (reference sequence). Trimming stripped 7 bases from V and 3 bases from J, with 19 bases between. CDR3 DNA: TGCAGTGATTCCCTCTGGGGAAGGAACTACGAGCAGTACTTC. Translation gives CSDSLWGRNYEQYF.

A note on this clonotype: A read error may be the cause here, since a much bigger clone is one base away. The chain couples TRBV24-1 to TRBJ2-3, with unresolved D. This CDR3 is 12 amino acids long. Germline lookup yields CDR1 KGHDR and CDR2 SFDVKD. V was clipped by 8 bases and J by 2 bases, with 7 bases between them. This CDR3 is CATTKDTDTQYF. For the CDR3, the DNA is TGTGCCACCACTAAAGACACAGATACGCAGTATTTT.

V and J are TRBV5-1 and TRBJ1-1; D call uncertain. This CDR3 comprises 14 residues. Germline V CDR1 and CDR2: SGHRS, YFSETQ. The ends were cut back, 3 bases at V and 1 base at J, with 10 bases in the middle. The CDR3 loop reads CASSSLVGNTEAFF. In DNA form, the CDR3 reads TGCGCCAGCAGCTCGCTCGTGGGGAACACTGAAGCTTTCTTT.

This rearrangement joins TRBV5-1 to TRBJ2-7, with 8 bases aligning to TRBD1. This CDR3 contains 15 residues. V trimming: 1 base; J trimming: 3 bases; junction bases outside the gene matches: 6. Per the germline V gene, CDR1 is SGHRS and CDR2 is YFSETQ. The CDR3 loop reads CASSLTGQVNYEQYF. In nucleotides, the CDR3 is TGCGCCAGCAGCTTGACGGGACAGGTGAACTACGAGCAGTACTTC.

The rearrangement joins TRBV12-3 or TRBV12-4 to TRBJ2-7; TRBD1 aligns across 8 bases. The CDR3 loop spans 14 amino acids. Trimming cost V 5 bases and J 2 bases; bases outside gene matches: 5. The CDR3 is CASSRDRITYEQYF. In DNA form, the CDR3 reads TGTGCCAGCAGTAGGGACAGGATCACCTACGAGCAGTACTTC.

This chain uses TRBV11-2 with TRBJ2-5; the D gene is possibly TRBD1 (5 bases). V gave up 5 bases and J gave up 1 base, with 20 bases separating them. This CDR3 has 17 amino acids. Germline loops: CDR1 SGHAT, CDR2 FQNNGV. CDR3 bases: TGTGCCAGCAGCCAAGAACATCCGATCCAGGGCCAAGAGACCCAGTACTTC. It encodes CASSQEHPIQGQETQYF.

V usage is TRBV29-1 and J usage is TRBJ2-1, with 7 bases aligning to TRBD2. The CDR3 totals 12 residues. CDR1 and CDR2 (germline): SQVTM, ANQGSEA. CDR3 region: CCGYQSSGEQFF. In DNA form, the CDR3 reads TGCTGCGGATATCAATCTAGCGGTGAGCAGTTCTTC.

V is TRBV11-2 and J is TRBJ2-7; D uncertain. The DNA matches TRBJ2-5 better at its end, which makes the J call doubtful. The CDR3 totals 13 residues. Germline CDR1 SGHAT, CDR2 FQNNGV. CDR3 region: CASSLVFQETQYF. The CDR3 DNA is TGTGCCAGCAGCCTAGTATTCCAAGAGACCCAGTACTTC.

With respect to this clonotype: The DNA is omitted, as the CDR3 cannot be located on it reliably, and the CDR3 follows TCRdb's listing. The chain links TRBV19 to TRBJ2-3; the table names TRBD2, a call not compared with the DNA. Germline lookup yields CDR1 LNHDA and CDR2 SQIVND (reference sequence). The CDR3 length is 14 residues, termini included. CDR3 residues: CASTSAGATNTQYF.

This clonotype was counted at least ten times. The chain is built from TRBV3-1 and TRBJ1-5; D uncertain. V shed 2 bases and J shed 7 bases, with 9 bases lying between them. Germline V gene data show CDR1 as LGHDT and CDR2 as YNNKEL (reference sequence). The CDR3 is 13 residues long. The CDR3 DNA reads TGTGCCAGCAGCCAAATGGTCGGCCAGCCCCAGCATTTT. Translating gives CASSQMVGQPQHF.

As to this clonotype: Given a much more abundant clone one base away, this may be a read error. V gene TRBV28 combines with J gene TRBJ2-1; 9 bases align to TRBD2. The J segment lost 5 bases and the V segment lost 8 bases, leaving 16 bases of the junction unmatched. This CDR3 region has 17 residues. CDR1 and CDR2 (germline): MDHEN, SYDVKM. The CDR3 region is CASATLLAGRVNNEQFF. The CDR3, as DNA: TGTGCCAGCGCGACCCTCCTAGCGGGAAGGGTGAACAATGAGCAGTTCTTC.

The chain carries TRBV14 and TRBJ2-3; D remains ambiguous. With 0 bases removed from V and 4 bases from J, the gap between germline ends came to 20 bases. This CDR3 is 18 amino acids long. Germline V gene lookup returns CDR1 SGHDN and CDR2 FVKESK. The DNA for the CDR3 is TGTGCCAGCAGCCAAGAGGCCCTTGTAGACGTTTTCCCAGATACGCAGTATTTT. Protein product: CASSQEALVDVFPDTQYF.

Notes on this clonotype: A read error may explain this, as a much larger clone is one base away. The chain links TRBV15 to TRBJ2-7; D is perhaps TRBD1 or TRBD2 (6 bases each). The CDR3 consists of 14 residues. Germline CDR1 and CDR2: LNHNV and YYDKDF (reference sequence). Trimming left V 6 bases short and J 5 bases short, with 17 bases between. CDR3 in amino acids: CATRRPGGGNEQYF. In DNA form, the CDR3 reads TGTGCCACCAGAAGACCAGGAGGGGGGAACGAGCAGTACTTC.

Notes on this clonotype: A single base separates this from a much larger clone, so it may be a read error. The V gene is TRBV18, the J gene TRBJ2-7; weak D call: TRBD2 (5 bases). Per the germline V gene, CDR1 is KGHSH and CDR2 is LQKENI. Trimming cost V 3 bases and J 7 bases, with 10 bases left between them. The CDR3 covers 12 residues. The chain's CDR3 is CASSPLGVEQYF. CDR3 DNA sequence: TGTGCCAGCTCACCCCTCGGGGTGGAGCAGTACTTC. The full variable domain, its missing parts supplied by reference TRBV18 and TRBJ2-7, is NAGVMQNPRHLVRRRGQEARLRCSPMKGHSHVYWYRQLPEEGLKFMVYLQKENIIDESGMPKERFSAEFPKEGPSILRIQQVVRGDSAAYFCASSPLGVEQYFGPGTRLTVT.

This clonotype has a single count. A read error may be the cause here, since a much bigger clone is one base away. The chain combines TRBV11-1 with TRBJ2-1; D is undetermined. Per germline, CDR1 SGHAT and CDR2 FQDESV (reference sequence). This CDR3 comprises 12 residues. The CDR3 bases are TGTGGCACCTCTAGACTCTACAATGAGCAGTTCTTC. It encodes CGTSRLYNEQFF. Full variable domain (rest looked up from reference TRBV11-1 and TRBJ2-1): EAEVAQSPRYKITEKSQAVAFWCDPISGHATLYWYRQILGQGPELLVQFQDESVVDDSQLPKDRFSAERLKGVDSTLKIQPAELGDSAMYLCGTSRLYNEQFFGPGTRLTVL.

V gene TRBV19 combines with J gene TRBJ1-1; D is perhaps TRBD1 (5 bases). This CDR3 has 13 residues. Germline V gene lookup returns CDR1 LNHDA and CDR2 SQIVND (reference sequence). The V and J ends lost 3 bases and 7 bases respectively, with 12 bases between them. The CDR3 loop reads CASSMGQGGEAFF. The CDR3 DNA reads TGTGCCAGTAGTATGGGGCAGGGAGGTGAAGCTTTCTTT.

The V call is TRBV20-1, the J call TRBJ2-1; 7 bases align to TRBD2. The germline gives CDR1 DFQATT, CDR2 SNEGSKA (reference sequence). The CDR3 is made up of 17 amino acids. The J segment lost 7 bases and the V segment lost 5 bases, leaving 20 bases of the junction unmatched. DNA of the CDR3: TGCAGTGCTGGGACCGAGACTAGCCCCCGAACATGGAATGAGCAGTTCTTC. It translates to CSAGTETSPRTWNEQFF.

In its sample, this clonotype was seen a few times. This chain links TRBV18 with TRBJ2-1; 8 nucleotides line up with TRBD2. CDR3 size: 16 residues. Germline-derived CDR1 and CDR2 are KGHSH and LQKENI. V lost 6 bases to trimming and J lost 3 bases; unmatched junction nucleotides: 10. The CDR3 reads CASSPEERENYNEQFF. The CDR3 nucleotides are TGTGCCAGCTCGCCTGAAGAGCGGGAGAACTACAATGAGCAGTTCTTC.